This T cell receptor beta chain is from a study of early T cells in non-severe SARS-CoV-2 infection. Study-level background: Unsorted whole-blood RNA was sequenced in bulk, leaving chains unpaired.

This clonotype was seen at least ten times. What it binds is not known. Researchers attached unique molecular identifiers to individual cDNA molecules. Using its own MiXCR run on the 5' RACE reads, TCRdb lists one record per CDR3 protein. This sample has around 30,000 distinct CDR3 sequences; 5.5% to 7.5% occur once, and the top ten carry approximately 7.6%. Study observations and caveats: VDJdb matching favored anti-spike CD8 responses, missing private and CD4 specificities.

This CDR3 has 12 amino acids. Trimming removed 4 bases at V and 5 bases at J, with 8 bases between. CDR1 and CDR2 (germline): SGHAT, FQNNGV. The source of this sequence is an adult who was a healthcare worker with PCR-confirmed SARS-CoV-2 infection or an uninfected control (not recorded which). The chain recombines TRBV11-2 with TRBJ1-1; the D is unclear. The sample was whole blood. In DNA, the CDR3 is TGTGCCAGCAGCTATTCGGGGACTGAAGCTTTCTTT. Translating gives CASSYSGTEAFF.